This T cell receptor beta chain appears in the sequencing data of a study of blood T cell repertoires in COVID-19. At the level of the study: Acute-phase and convalescent COVID-19 samples originated in the United States, Italy and Spain. PBMCs, B-cell-depleted T cells, or T cells provided the cDNA or gDNA that made up the material.

In the original workflow: Estimated nucleated cell counts came from reference gene primer amplification. Data came from immunoSEQ multiplex PCR; TCRdb stores just in-frame clones and leaves some out. V, J and clone size are those of that table, while D and trimming were read from the DNA. The data show about 160,000 clones, roughly nine tenths seen once. The clonotype originates from a man over 45 with acute or convalescent COVID-19. The sample consisted of peripheral blood.

CDR3 amino acids: CASSLELAGGFNEQFF. The CDR3 DNA reads as TGCGCCAGCAGCTTGGAGCTAGCGGGAGGTTTTAATGAGCAGTTCTTC. The chain combines TRBV5-1 with TRBJ2-1, with 11 bases that match TRBD2. The length of the CDR3 is 16 residues. V lost 0 bases to trimming and J lost 7 bases; unmatched junction nucleotides: 6. CDR1 is SGHRS and CDR2 is YFSETQ in the germline V gene.